The 10 T cell receptor delta chains given below trace back to one sample, sequenced in a study of γδ T cells in repeated Plasmodium falciparum infection. Vgamma9/Vdelta2+ and Vdelta2-negative gammadelta T cells were flow-sorted from PBMC for bulk sequencing. TCRdb applied CATT to the multiplex PCR reads for clone calling. The sample lists 70,000 to 95,000 delta-chain clones, about 1.5% occurring once. Specimen: gamma-delta T cells from blood. The origin of the receptors is a pool of human donors (malaria-infected and uninfected, not separated).

This clone came up many times. A far larger clone lies a single base away; this is likely a read error. In the same sample, other DNA sequences code for this CDR3. The chain carries TRDV2 and TRDJ1; 10 bases fit TRDD3. Germline V lookup: CDR1 GEAIGNYY, CDR2 EKD. The CDR3 spans 19 residues. CDR3 nucleotides: TGTGCCTGTGACTCAATGCCCGGTACTGGGGGATCCAACACCGATAAGCTCATCTTT. It encodes CACDSMPGTGGSNTDKLIF.

A few counts support this clone. The mismatch at residue 16 between this DNA's translation and the TCRdb protein of a much larger clone likely reflects a read error; the protein shown is translated from the DNA. The DNA of the CDR3 is TGTGCTCTTGGGGTATCCTTCCTACCGTACTGGGGGGAGTACACCGGTAAACTCATCTTT. The encoded protein is CALGVSFLPYWGEYTGKLIF. The chain couples TRDV1 to TRDJ1; D possibly corresponds to TRDD2 (9 bases). The J gene is not listed in TCRdb, so it was assigned here from a DNA match to germline. The CDR3 is 20 amino acids. Germline-derived CDR1 and CDR2 are TSWWSYY and QGS.

The sample holds many counts of this clone. The rearrangement links TRDV3 to TRDJ1, with TRDD3 matching 12 bases. From germline, CDR1 is TVYSNPD and CDR2 GDNSRS (reference sequence). The CDR3 consists of 22 residues. V lost 3 bases, J lost 0 bases, and 26 bases stayed unmatched. In DNA, the CDR3 is TGTGCCTTCGTCTTACCCTTCCTACCCTTACTGGGGGATACCGGGTACACCGATAAACTCATCTTT. Translating it yields CAFVLPFLPLLGDTGYTDKLIF.

On this clone itself: The protein held in TCRdb is that of a much larger clone and does not match this DNA's translation at residue 14, likely because of a read error; the protein shown is translated from the DNA. No J gene was named, though the V gene is TRDV2; the table's D gene call, TRDD3, was not cross checked with the DNA. CDR1 and CDR2 from the germline V gene are GEAIGNYY and EKD. This CDR3 has 16 residues. The CDR3 DNA is TGTGCCTGTGACACCGGGGCGAACGAAGGAGCCGATAAACCCATCTTT. It specifies CACDTGANEGADKPIF.

Concerning this clone: TCRdb pairs this DNA with a much larger clone's protein that differs at residue 7, likely a read error; the protein shown was translated from the DNA. This chain connects TRDV1 to TRDJ1, with D hard to call. TCRdb records no J gene; here it was assigned by comparing the DNA to germline. V was shortened by 4 bases and J by 0 bases, with 9 bases between the two germline ends. The CDR3 runs to 14 residues. The V gene's germline CDR1 is TSWWSYY and CDR2 QGS. CDR3 in DNA: TGTGCTCTTGGGGCACCCGAAAACACCGATAAACTCATCTTT. It codes for CALGAPENTDKLIF.

A note on this clone: This likely traces to a read error, being one base from a far larger clone. Distinct nucleotide sequences in the sample also encode this CDR3. The chain couples TRDV2 to TRDJ3; TRDD3 is a possible D gene (6 bases). The J gene, not given by TCRdb, was assigned here from a germline match of the nucleotide sequence. In germline, CDR1 is GEAIGNYY, CDR2 EKD. The CDR3 has 19 amino acids. CDR3 DNA sequence: TGTGCCTGTGACACCTCGGGACGGGGGACCTCCTGGGACACTCGACAGATGTTTTTC. It codes for CACDTSGRGTSWDTRQMFF.

Note on this clone: With a far larger clone one base away, a read error is the likely cause. At the DNA level, this CDR3 is encoded by other sequences in the same sample as well. DNA of the CDR3: TGTGCTCTTGGGGGTCTGCCTTCTCTGGGGGAAACGAGGACCGACAAACTCATCTTT. Residues: CALGGLPSLGETRTDKLIF. V usage is TRDV1 and J usage is TRDJ1; 8 nucleotides line up with TRDD3. TCRdb supplies no J gene; here it was assigned by aligning the nucleotide sequence to germline. Per the germline V gene, CDR1 is TSWWSYY and CDR2 is QGS. The CDR3 sequence is 19 residues long.

This clone was seen many times. The genes are TRDV1 and TRDJ1; unclear D gene. Trimming cost V 0 bases and J 3 bases, with 5 bases left between them. The CDR3 sequence is 13 residues long. Germline loops: CDR1 TSWWSYY, CDR2 QGS. The CDR3 DNA is TGTGCTCTTGGGGAACTAGGCTCCGATAAACTCATCTTT. Translating it yields CALGELGSDKLIF.

This clone was found a few times. The TCRdb protein, from a much larger clone, departs from this DNA's translation at residue 15, likely by read error; the protein shown derives from the DNA. The genes are TRDV1 and TRDJ1; 11 bases are a match to TRDD3. The J gene was not available in TCRdb and was assigned here by matching the DNA to germline segments. With V trimmed by 0 bases and J by 1 base, 16 bases remained unmatched. The CDR3 consists of 21 residues. The germline CDR1 and CDR2 sequences are TSWWSYY and QGS. The CDR3 loop reads CALGELSAPMYWGIATDKLIF. DNA of the CDR3: TGTGCTCTTGGGGAACTTTCCGCCCCAATGTACTGGGGGATAGCCACCGATAAACTCATCTTT.

Concerning this clone: The TCRdb protein comes from a much larger clone and disagrees with this DNA's translation at residue 9, likely due to a read error; the protein given here is derived from the DNA. The chain has TRDV1 and TRDJ1; D might be TRDD3 (5 bases). The J gene is not listed in TCRdb, so it was assigned here from a DNA match to germline. The germline V gene encodes CDR1 TSWWSYY and CDR2 QGS. This CDR3 spans 15 amino acids. The V and J ends lost 1 base and 4 bases respectively, with 13 bases between them. The CDR3 loop is CALGERWGRIDKLIF. CDR3 in DNA: TGTGCTCTTGGGGAACGATGGGGTCGGATCGATAAACTCATCTTT.